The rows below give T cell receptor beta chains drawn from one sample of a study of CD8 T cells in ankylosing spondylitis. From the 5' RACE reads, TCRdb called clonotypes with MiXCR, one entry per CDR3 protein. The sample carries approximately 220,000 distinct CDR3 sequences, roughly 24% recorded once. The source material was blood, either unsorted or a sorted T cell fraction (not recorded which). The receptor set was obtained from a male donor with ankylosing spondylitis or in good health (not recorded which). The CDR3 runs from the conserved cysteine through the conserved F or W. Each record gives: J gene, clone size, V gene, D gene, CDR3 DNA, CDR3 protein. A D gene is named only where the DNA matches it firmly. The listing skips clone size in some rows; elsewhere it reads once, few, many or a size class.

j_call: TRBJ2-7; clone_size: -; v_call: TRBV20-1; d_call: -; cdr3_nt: TGCAGCCCAGTGGTGACAGTCAGGTCAGAGCAGTACTTC; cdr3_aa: CSPVVTVRSEQYF
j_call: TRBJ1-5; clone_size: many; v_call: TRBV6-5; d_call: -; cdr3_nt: TGTGCCAGCAGTTACGGGGTGAGCAATCAGCCCCAGCATTTT; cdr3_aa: CASSYGVSNQPQHF
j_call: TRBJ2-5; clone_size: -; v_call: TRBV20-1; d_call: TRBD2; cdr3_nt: TGCAGTGCCGCGCGTCGTAGCGGGATGGTAGAGACCCAGTACTTC; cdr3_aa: CSAARRSGMVETQYF
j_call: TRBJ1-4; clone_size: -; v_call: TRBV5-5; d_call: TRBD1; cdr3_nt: TGTGCCAGCAGCTTGGGGGACAGGTCCACTAATGAAAAACTGTTTTTT; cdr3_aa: CASSLGDRSTNEKLFF
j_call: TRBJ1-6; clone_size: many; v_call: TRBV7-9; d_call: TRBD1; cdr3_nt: TGTGCCAGCAGCTTACCACCGACAGGGAAATCACCCCTCCACTTT; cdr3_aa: CASSLPPTGKSPLHF
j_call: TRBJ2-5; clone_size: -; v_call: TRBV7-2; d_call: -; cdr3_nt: TGTGCCAGCAGCCTGGGACGCCCTCCGGAGACCCAGTACTTC; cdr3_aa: CASSLGRPPETQYF
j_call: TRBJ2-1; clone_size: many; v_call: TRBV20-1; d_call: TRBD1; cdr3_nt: TGCAGTGACTCGGGACAGGCGCTACGCTGCTACAATGAGCAGTTCTTC; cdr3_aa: CSDSGQALRCYNEQFF
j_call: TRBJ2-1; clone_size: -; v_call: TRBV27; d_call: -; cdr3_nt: TGTGCCAGCAGTAACCGGCTCAATGAGCAGTTCTTC; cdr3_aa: CASSNRLNEQFF
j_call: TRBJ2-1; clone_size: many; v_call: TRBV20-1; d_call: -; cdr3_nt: TGCAGTGCTCCCAGGACTAAAGGACAGAGCTACAATGAGCAGTTCTTC; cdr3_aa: CSAPRTKGQSYNEQFF
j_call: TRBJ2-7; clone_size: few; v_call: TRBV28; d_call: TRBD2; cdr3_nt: TGTGCCAGCAGTCCAATAGCGGGAGATATCTACGAGCAGTACTTC; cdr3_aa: CASSPIAGDIYEQYF
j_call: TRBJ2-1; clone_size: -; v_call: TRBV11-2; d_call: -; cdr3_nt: TGTGCCAGCACGCCCCCTGGGAAGAAGGAGCAGTTCTTC; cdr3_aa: CASTPPGKKEQFF
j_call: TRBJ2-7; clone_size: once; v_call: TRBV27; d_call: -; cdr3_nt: TGTGCCAGCAGTTTCGCCGGAGGGACTTACGAGCAGTACTTC; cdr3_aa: CASSFAGGTYEQYF
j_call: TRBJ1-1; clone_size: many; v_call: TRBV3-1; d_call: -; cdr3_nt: TGTGCCAGCAGCCAAGAGGACACCTCCGCGGCTTTCTTT; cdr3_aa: CASSQEDTSAAFF
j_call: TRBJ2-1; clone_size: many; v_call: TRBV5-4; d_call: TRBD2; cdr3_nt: TGTGCCAGCAGCGCCGGGACTAGCGGGAGTCTTCAGCGACATGAGCAGTTCTTC; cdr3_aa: CASSAGTSGSLQRHEQFF